Sequencing of this T cell receptor beta chain was carried out in a study of blood T cell repertoires in COVID-19. Study background: Acute and convalescent COVID-19 specimens originated in the United States, Italy and Spain. PBMCs, B-cell-depleted T cells, or T cells were the source of the cDNA or gDNA that made up the material.

The sample holds a few counts of this clone. Per the authors' pipeline: It was from reference gene primer amplification that nucleated cell counts were estimated. The data were produced by immunoSEQ multiplex PCR, yet TCRdb's version contains in-frame clones alone and is incomplete. For V, J and clone size, that table is used; D and trimming come from the DNA. The sample lists under 250,000 clones, 70% to 85% occurring once. V lost 4 bases and J lost 3; bases outside the gene matches: 2. The germline gives CDR1 ENHRY, CDR2 SYGVKD. There are 14 residues in the CDR3. The V gene is TRBV10-3, the J gene TRBJ1-4; 7 nucleotides line up with TRBD1. The material sequenced was peripheral blood. This receptor was identified in a man aged 50-60 years with active or convalescent COVID-19. The CDR3 bases are TGTGCCATCAGTGGAGGGACAGCTAATGAAAAACTGTTTTTT. Its protein is CAISGGTANEKLFF.